The rows below give T cell receptor beta chains drawn from one sample of a study of blood T cell repertoires in COVID-19. Assay used: immunoSEQ multiplex PCR; TCRdb lists only in-frame clones, some missing. The data hold roughly 250,000 clones, with about nine tenths observed a single time. Sequencing was carried out using PBMCs or T cells enriched from blood (not recorded which). These receptors were taken from a woman between 25 and 40 years old with acute COVID-19. CDR3s include the opening cysteine and the closing phenylalanine or tryptophan. The D gene is left open where the match is weak. A row's size may be missing; if present it is once, few, many or a size class.

V gene	clone size	D gene	J gene	CDR3 DNA	CDR3 protein
TRBV6-2/TRBV6-3	once	-	TRBJ2-6	TGTGCCAGCAGTTACAACACCCCCTCTGGGGCCAACGTCCTGACTTTC	CASSYNTPSGANVLTF
TRBV28	-	-	TRBJ1-1	TGTGCCAGCAGTTTAGTTCCCAGGTGGGGGGAGAAGGCTGAAGCTTTCTTT	CASSLVPRWGEKAEAFF
TRBV6-4	-	TRBD2	TRBJ2-3	TGTGCCAGCAGTGACTCCTCGAGCGGGGACACAGATACGCAGTATTTT	CASSDSSSGDTDTQYF
TRBV2	-	TRBD1	TRBJ1-2	TGTGCCAGCAGCCCGGGACAGATATATGGCTACACCTTC	CASSPGQIYGYTF
TRBV4-3	-	-	TRBJ2-7	TGCGCCAGCAGCCAGGACTATAACTCCTACGAGCAGTACTTC	CASSQDYNSYEQYF
TRBV28	-	TRBD1	TRBJ2-7	TGTGCCAGCAGTCCTCACCCTACGACAGACAGGGGTGGGTACGAGCAGTACTTC	CASSPHPTTDRGGYEQYF
TRBV28	-	-	TRBJ1-2	TGTGCCAGCAGTTTAGGGCGGGGTACCTATGGCTACACCTTC	CASSLGRGTYGYTF
TRBV19	-	TRBD1	TRBJ2-7	TGTGCCAGTAGTCCGGGGACAGGGGGCTACGAGCAGTACTTC	CASSPGTGGYEQYF
TRBV5-4	-	-	TRBJ2-2	TGTGCCAGCAGCCCCGGCGGAAACGCGAACACCGGGGAGCTGTTTTTT	CASSPGGNANTGELFF
TRBV2	-	-	TRBJ2-2	TGTGCCAGCAGACGGGACACCGGGGAGCTGTTTTTT	CASRRDTGELFF
TRBV5-1	-	-	TRBJ2-2	TGCGCCAGCAGCTTAATCTTTGGGGAGCTGTTTTTT	CASSLIFGELFF
TRBV5-1	once	-	TRBJ2-5	TGCGCCAGCACAGTAGGCCTGAGCGGGGAGACCCAGTACTTC	CASTVGLSGETQYF
TRBV7-3	-	TRBD2	TRBJ2-1	TGTGCCAGCAGCTTTAGCGGGGTCAATGAGCAGTTCTTC	CASSFSGVNEQFF
TRBV19	-	TRBD2	TRBJ2-3	TGTGCCAGTAGTAATACCGGGACTAGCGCGGGGAGCCAGTATTTT	CASSNTGTSAGSQYF
TRBV7-8	-	TRBD2	TRBJ2-7	TGTGCCAGCAGCTTAGCGACTAGCGGGAGTACCCACGAGCAGTACTTC	CASSLATSGSTHEQYF
TRBV6-5	-	TRBD1	TRBJ1-5	TGTGCCAGCAGTTACTCGAAGCCCAGGGGGGACCAGCCCCAGCATTTT	CASSYSKPRGDQPQHF
TRBV5-6	-	-	TRBJ1-4	TGTGCCAGCAGCTCGACCGTTTGGGGAGGACTGTTTTTT	CASSSTVWGGLFF
TRBV25-1	-	TRBD1	TRBJ1-6	TGTGCCAGCAGCAGTGACAGGGGGCCCAATAATTCACCCCTCCACTTT	CASSSDRGPNNSPLHF
TRBV6-5	once	-	TRBJ1-5	TGTGCCAGCAGTCGCAGTTCTGATCAGCCCCAGCATTTT	CASSRSSDQPQHF
TRBV7-9	-	-	TRBJ1-2	TGTGCCAGCAGCTTAACGGCAGGCTATGGCTACACCTTC	CASSLTAGYGYTF
TRBV7-8	-	TRBD1	TRBJ1-5	TGTGCCAGCAGCCTCGGACAGGCCCGAAGGCCCCAGCATTTT	CASSLGQARRPQHF